This T cell receptor (beta chain) stems from a study of blood T cell repertoires in COVID-19. Assay: immunoSEQ multiplex PCR; the TCRdb copy retains only in-frame clones and omits some. The table lists 200,000 or so clones, roughly 87% of them singletons. Input material: PBMCs or T cells enriched from blood (not recorded which). This TCR came from a man aged 25 to 40 in a cohort exposed to, infected with or recovered from COVID-19 (not recorded which).

CDR3 protein: CASSLGGQGPLTYEQYF. As DNA, the CDR3 is TGTGCCAGCAGCTTAGGGGGACAGGGGCCCCTTACCTACGAGCAGTACTTC. The genes are TRBV7-9 and TRBJ2-7, with 10 bases identical to TRBD1. This CDR3 comprises 17 residues. Germline CDR1 is SEHNR and CDR2 is FQNEAQ (reference sequence). V was pared by 1 base and J by 2 bases, with 8 bases of the junction left unmatched.